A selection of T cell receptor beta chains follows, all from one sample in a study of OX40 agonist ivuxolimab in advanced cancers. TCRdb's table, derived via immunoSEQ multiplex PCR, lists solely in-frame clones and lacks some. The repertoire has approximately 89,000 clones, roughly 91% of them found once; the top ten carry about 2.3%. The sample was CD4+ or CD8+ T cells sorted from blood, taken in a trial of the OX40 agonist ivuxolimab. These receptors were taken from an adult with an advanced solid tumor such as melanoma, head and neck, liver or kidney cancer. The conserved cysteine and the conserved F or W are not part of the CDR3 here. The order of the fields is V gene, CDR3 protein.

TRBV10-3 AISESAAEEPQH
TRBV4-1 ASGRGLAGVGTGELF
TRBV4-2 ASRPTSGPINEQF
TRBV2 ASSPGSGNTIY
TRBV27 ASSPMGLVARDTQY
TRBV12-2 ASRGTGNQPQH
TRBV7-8 ASSLGRFSTNEKLF
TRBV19 ASSNTGGGDTQY
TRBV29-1 SVRRELSYEQY
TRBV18 ASSPVENTEAF
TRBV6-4 ASRWVIAAVRDEQY
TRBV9 ASSVEVGPDTQY
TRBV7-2 ASSLLAVSYEQY
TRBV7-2 ASSRGQGTYSYEQY
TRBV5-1 ASSPSSGGTDTQY
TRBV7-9 ASSFGFSAGQETQY
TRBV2 ASSGQFNYGYT
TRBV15 ATSRESSVNTEAF